This T cell receptor (beta chain) was obtained from a study of cytomegalovirus exposure and HLA in healthy donors (dated by TCRdb to about 2017). The study in broad terms: In an earlier analysis of under 600 of the donors, 276 Gb of sequence data and 100 million or so unique TCR beta sequences from about 180 million T cells were reported. Among a few hundred genotyped donors of the cohort, an average of approximately 240,000 unique TCR beta nucleotide sequences were sequenced per donor, approximately 20% of them non-productive. Among the approximately 420 genotyped donors, around 81% belonged to the genetic ancestry cluster associated with self-reported Caucasian donors. A handful of DR-DQ haplotypes were handled as single units for association and clustering because linkage in the cohort was strong. An early release covering roughly 600 HLA-typed donors comprised approximately 300 gigabases of sequencing data and 65 million to 100 million unique TCR sequences. The number of donors typed differed by locus, with 629-630 for A, B, C, DRB1 and DQB1, roughly 520 for DQA1, approximately 570 for DPA1, and around 450 for DPB1. Using immunosequencing, the study profiled T cell repertoires from about 610 subjects and related those repertoires to cytomegalovirus serostatus. Both class I and class II loci were covered by HLA typing, at four-digit resolution. The study aimed to test whether cataloging public T cell receptors could reveal signatures of past pathogen exposure. To study patterns of TCR occurrence, a later analysis re-analyzed previously published TCR beta repertoires from several hundred donors and added high-resolution HLA genotyping. In the later analysis, no new phenotypic data were used to find candidate immune exposures; instead, reliance was placed on TCR beta sequences and their occurrence across donors. Besides the first cohort of around 670 subjects, a separate validation cohort made up of over 100 different subjects was used. A later genetic analysis took genome-wide SNP genotypes for about 55% of the roughly 670 donors and used that subset as a discovery cohort. All discovery cohort repertoires had been generated using a single sequencing platform. Donor age, sex, ethnicity and CMV serostatus were compiled alongside the repertoire data. An earlier analysis of several hundred of the donors applied high-throughput TCR beta sequencing to assess whether each TCR beta V gene segment acted as functional or pseudogenic. The study combined high-throughput TCR immunosequencing, statistical association of individual TCRs with disease status, and machine learning to predict cytomegalovirus infection status. The research as a whole found: Some IMGT-functional V segments, including TRBV6-2 and TRBV6-3, could not be told apart with the 87-base-pair reads, so those segments were excluded. A later analysis associated about 18,000 TCR beta sequences with specific HLA alleles at a false discovery rate of 0.05. About 15 rarely observed V segments, including chromosome 9 orphons, were excluded from the earlier analysis of 550 to 700 of the donors because counts were too low. Strong co-occurrence of HLA alleles, especially DR and DQ, made assigning TCR associations to individual alleles difficult. In a later genetic analysis, a missense DCLRE1C variant was associated with V-gene and J-gene trimming of TCR beta chains, and the association was replicated in an independent cohort. The authors suggested that the approach could potentially be extended to other disease states and immunological phenotypes. Because HLA typing was unavailable for some donors at each locus, only the typed subset was used in association tests. In both the original and validation cohorts, the classifier was reported to diagnose cytomegalovirus status with high specificity and sensitivity. In vitro tests confirmed that a few of the cytomegalovirus-associated TCR beta chains recognize cytomegalovirus antigens. According to a later analysis, most CMV-associated TCR beta chains appeared to be HLA-restricted, and the HLA associations seemed to be driven largely by CMV exposure. Immune exposure information for the cohort was limited to CMV serostatus. In a later analysis, several top co-occurrence clusters were reported to appear linked to parvovirus B19, influenza, CMV and Epstein-Barr virus. In a later analysis, the rate of TCR association differed among HLA loci, with DRB1 alleles having the most associated TCRs and HLA-C alleles having the fewest. In a later analysis, HLA-associated TCR beta chains were found to be more clonally expanded and to have lower generation probabilities than equally common non-associated chains. Linkage disequilibrium might explain the correlated functional status among segregating V segments, but an unknown experimental factor could not be excluded. A total of fewer than 200 TCR beta chains were listed by the study as associated with cytomegalovirus. A further reported finding was that TCR beta sequences accurately predicted the HLA-A and HLA-B alleles for most subjects in the first cohort. In a later genetic analysis, fewer N-insertions in productive TCRs were reported among donors in an Asian-associated ancestry cluster than the roughly 700-donor mean. In an earlier analysis of approximately 590 of the donors, most TCR beta V segments appeared in productive rearrangements about 87% or about 30% of the time, broadly matching IMGT annotations. The presence/absence analyses assumed that sequencing depth was roughly uniform across donors, and that assumption may not be true. Most TCR sequences were seen in very few donors, while some public TCRs were found in many individuals. The cohort was sequenced for TCR beta chains only, and without alpha or paired-chain data the features that could be detected were limited. The sequencing pipeline was judged likely to have produced a cluster of highly shared sequence variants as a technical artifact.

The cohort comprised around 700 healthy bone marrow donors. Cohort members were all nominally healthy when sampled, although unrecorded immune exposures were likely present. CMV serostatus was positive for more than 250 and negative for about half of the roughly 700 cohort members, and was not recorded for this donor. A peripheral blood sample was collected from each donor, and TCR beta sequencing was performed on peripheral blood mononuclear cells. The Qiagen DNeasy Blood Extraction Kit was used to extract genomic DNA from the blood cell samples. About this clone itself: This receptor's antigen is unknown. The record has no base qualities; no much larger clone is one base away.

For CDR1 and CDR2, the germline V gene lists MGHRA and YSYEKL. Including cysteine and phenylalanine, the CDR3 has 13 amino acids. The entry retains the CDR3 DNA only, 39 bases that are in frame from base 1. From V the trimming removes 1 base and from J it removes 8 bases, while the gene matches leave 0 bases of the junction unaccounted for. The library was generated by the immunoSEQ multiplex PCR assay. For the multiplex PCR, a mixture combining 60 forward primers for TCR Vbeta segments and 13 reverse primers for TCR Jbeta segments was used. A multiplex PCR assay on genomic DNA amplified the CDR3 region of rearranged TCR beta genes. The Illumina HiSeq System was used to sequence the amplified TCR beta libraries as 87-base-pair reads. On the authors' methods: A later analysis counted tens of millions of unique TCR beta chains across the approximately 700 repertoires, and roughly 10 million of these chains were shared by at least two donors. A nearest-neighbor algorithm error-corrected the raw reads and collapsed the reads into unique sequences, merging closely related sequences to remove PCR and sequencing errors. CDR3 sequences were aligned to IMGT reference sequences to assign V, D and J gene segments. For a sequence to be retained, at least a six-nucleotide match to both a V gene segment and a J gene segment was required. Rearrangements were called productive when the CDR3 lacked stop codons and stayed in frame with V and J; all others were non-productive. CDR3 was defined by IMGT convention, running from the second conserved V-encoded cysteine to the conserved J-encoded phenylalanine. The earlier analysis of approximately 590 of the donors excluded any sequence lacking an unambiguous match to a single V gene segment. An earlier analysis of some 610 of the donors called V segments functional above 56.7% productive rearrangements and segregating when the between-donor standard deviation exceeded 5%. A statistical classification framework was developed to diagnose cytomegalovirus status using the catalog of TCR beta chain sequences. A later analysis assigned V and J genes by comparing TCR nucleotide sequences with IMGT/GENE-DB human TR gene sequences. In a later analysis, CDR3 sequences and most-parsimonious VDJ recombination scenarios were assigned using the TCRdist pipeline. A later analysis defined each TCR beta chain by its CDR3 amino acid sequence plus V-gene family, and excluded reads lacking a unique V-gene family. In a later analysis, approximately 640 highly shared, low-generation-probability nucleotide sequences were removed to address suspected cross-contamination and a sequencing artifact. For each public chain, a later analysis derived a clonal expansion index from normalized ranks of inferred template counts within each repertoire. A later analysis computed generation probabilities with a VDJ recombination model fitted to out-of-frame rearrangements, and checked the results against IGoR. In a later analysis, TCR-TCR, TCR-HLA and TCR-CMV co-occurrence was scored with hypergeometric tests, and a repertoire-size bias correction was applied to TCR pairs. A later analysis estimated false discovery rates by permuting HLA or CMV assignments 20 times. In a later analysis, co-occurring TCRs were grouped with DBSCAN, and TCRdist sequence similarity was added when clustering was performed within HLA-allele-positive subsets. Repertoires with fewer than 30,000 or more than 120,000 public chains, plus five repertoires with anomalous nucleotide sharing, were excluded from co-occurrence clustering. The source is immuneACCESS, and TCRdb retained only in-frame sequences with V and J called. Part of the clones is not carried over; for the studies checked, unresolved V genes explain less than half of this, and the remainder is unexplained. V, J and clone size are taken as reported in that table, and D and trimming were inferred from the DNA itself. This sample gives some 150,000 clones in total; approximately 70% of them show up just once. The top ten hold about 2.5% of the sample.

The sample comprised PBMCs. The sequence derives from a human donor in good health. The chain was built from TRBV4-1 and TRBJ2-1; the central 9 bases match TRBD1. The sequenced DNA: TGCGCCAGCAGCCAAGGGACAGGGGATGAGCAGTTCTTC. Its coded protein is CASSQGTGDEQFF.